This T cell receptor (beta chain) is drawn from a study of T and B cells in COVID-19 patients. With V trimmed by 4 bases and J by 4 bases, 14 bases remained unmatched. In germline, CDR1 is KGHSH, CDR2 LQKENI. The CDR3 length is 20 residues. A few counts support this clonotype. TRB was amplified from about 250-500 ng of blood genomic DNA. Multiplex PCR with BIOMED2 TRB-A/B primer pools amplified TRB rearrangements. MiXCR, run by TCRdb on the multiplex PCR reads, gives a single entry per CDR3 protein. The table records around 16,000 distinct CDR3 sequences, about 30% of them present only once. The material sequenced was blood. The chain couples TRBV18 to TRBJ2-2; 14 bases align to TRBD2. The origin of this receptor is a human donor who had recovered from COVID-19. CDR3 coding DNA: TGTGCCAGCTCACAACAGACAATCGGGACTAGCGGGAGAACCACCGGGGAGCTGTTTTTT. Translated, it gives CASSQQTIGTSGRTTGELFF.